The rows below give T cell receptor beta chains drawn from one sample of a study of T cells in Graves' hyperthyroidism and ophthalmopathy. TCRdb recomputed calls from the multiplex PCR reads with MiXCR, one row per CDR3 protein. The sample carries roughly 710,000 distinct CDR3 sequences, 35% recorded once. Sequenced sample: blood. Source of these receptors: a woman aged 35 to 49 with Graves' hyperthyroidism. Each CDR3 is given with its conserved first and last residue. D genes are given only for firm matches. Expanded clones get a size class; other rows say once, few or many, or leave the size out.

J gene,V gene,D gene,clone size,CDR3 protein,CDR3 DNA
TRBJ1-1,TRBV19,NA,few,CASRTKGPAFF,TGTGCCAGTAGAACGAAGGGGCCGGCTTTCTTT
TRBJ1-2,TRBV6-1,TRBD1,NA,CASSSPGQGALGYTF,TGTGCCAGCAGTTCTCCGGGACAGGGGGCACTTGGCTACACCTTC
TRBJ1-1,TRBV4-1,NA,NA,CASSQVLWDTEAFF,TGCGCCAGCAGCCAAGTCCTATGGGACACTGAAGCTTTCTTT
TRBJ1-4,TRBV10-3,NA,NA,CASSYRSEKLFF,TGTGCCAGCAGTTACAGGAGTGAAAAACTGTTTTTT
TRBJ2-7,TRBV5-6,NA,few,CASSLFLGSYEQYF,TGTGCCAGCAGCTTGTTTCTGGGATCCTACGAGCAGTACTTC
TRBJ2-7,TRBV7-6,TRBD1,many,CASSPSGGRYEQYF,TGTGCCAGCAGCCCTTCAGGGGGCCGGTACGAGCAGTACTTC
TRBJ1-5,TRBV6-6,NA,NA,CASSNYNQPQHF,TGTGCCAGCAGTAACTACAATCAGCCCCAGCATTTT
TRBJ1-2,TRBV7-9,NA,NA,CASSFMATNYGYTF,TGTGCCAGCAGCTTTATGGCTACTAACTATGGCTACACCTTC
TRBJ1-2,TRBV5-6,NA,few,CASSSDSTYGYTF,TGTGCCAGCAGCTCGGACAGCACCTATGGCTACACCTTC
TRBJ1-3,TRBV11-2,NA,once,CARKIPRSGNTIYF,TGTGCCAGGAAGATCCCCCGCTCTGGAAACACCATATATTTT